The present TCR beta chain was sequenced within a study of vaccination effects on CD4 cells after COVID-19. Study-wide findings and caveats: Few convalescent patients were studied, and early post-infection samples were lacking.

Points on this clone: The antigen remains undetermined.

The CDR3 covers 13 residues. V gave up 4 bases and J gave up 7 bases, with 10 bases separating them. Expansion of antigen-specific CD4+ T cells with viral peptide pools was carried out by the ViraFEST assay before sequencing. Cultured cells yielded isolated CD4+ T cells after 10 days. Participants each got two BNT162b2 or mRNA-1273 vaccine doses. None of these healthy vaccinees had been infected with SARS-CoV-2 before vaccination. Around 2 million PBMC per well were cultured with around 9.1 IU/ml IL-2 and about 10 ug/ml peptides. IL-2 medium supplanted half the medium on days 3 and 7. Profiled with immunoSEQ multiplex PCR; TCRdb holds only in-frame clones, not every one. The sample lists about 31,000 clones, 65% seen once, with approximately 9% in the top ten.

This TCR derives from a human donor who received a COVID-19 vaccine. V usage is TRBV12-3 or TRBV12-4 and J usage is TRBJ2-2; tentatively, D is TRBD1 (6 bases). The sequences come from CD4+ T cells from PBMCs cultured with SARS-CoV-2 spike peptides, collected after COVID-19 vaccination. The CDR3 DNA reads TGTGCCAGCAGTTCTCAGGGGCACGGGGAGCTGTTTTTT. This translates into CASSSQGHGELFF.